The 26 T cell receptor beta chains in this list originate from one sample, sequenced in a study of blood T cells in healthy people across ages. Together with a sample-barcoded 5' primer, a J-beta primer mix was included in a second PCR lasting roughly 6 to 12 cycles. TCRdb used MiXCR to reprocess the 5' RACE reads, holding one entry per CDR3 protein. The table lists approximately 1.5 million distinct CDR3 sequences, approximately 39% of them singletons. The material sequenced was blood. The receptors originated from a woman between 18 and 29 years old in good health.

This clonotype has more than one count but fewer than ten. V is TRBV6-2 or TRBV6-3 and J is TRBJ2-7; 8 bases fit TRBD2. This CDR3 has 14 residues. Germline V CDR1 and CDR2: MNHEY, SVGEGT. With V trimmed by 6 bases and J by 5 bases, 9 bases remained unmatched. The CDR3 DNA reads TGTGCCAGCAGATACCGGGGGGGCAACCACGAGCAGTACTTC. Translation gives CASRYRGGNHEQYF.

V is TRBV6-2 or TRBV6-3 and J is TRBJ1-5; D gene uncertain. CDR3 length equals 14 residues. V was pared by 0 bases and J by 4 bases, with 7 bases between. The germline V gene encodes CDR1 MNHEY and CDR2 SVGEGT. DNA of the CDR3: TGTGCCAGCAGTTACTCAATGTGGAATCAGCCCCAGCATTTT. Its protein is CASSYSMWNQPQHF.

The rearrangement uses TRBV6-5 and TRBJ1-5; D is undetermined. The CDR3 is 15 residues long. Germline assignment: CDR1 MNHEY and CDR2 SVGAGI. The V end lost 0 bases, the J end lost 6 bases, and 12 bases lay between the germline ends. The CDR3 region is CASSYSSSAGQPQHF. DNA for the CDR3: TGTGCCAGCAGTTACTCGTCCAGCGCCGGTCAGCCCCAGCATTTT.

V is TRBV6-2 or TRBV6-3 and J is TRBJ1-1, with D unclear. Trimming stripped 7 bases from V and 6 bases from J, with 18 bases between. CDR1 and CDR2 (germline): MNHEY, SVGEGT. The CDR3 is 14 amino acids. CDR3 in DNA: TGTGCCAGCATCACCAGGATGGGGATGCCTGAAGCTTTCTTT. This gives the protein CASITRMGMPEAFF.

The chain's CDR3 is CASSLKGISYEQYF. CDR3 DNA: TGTGCCAGCAGCTTAAAGGGCATCTCCTACGAGCAGTACTTC. The J gene is TRBJ2-7, the V gene TRBV7-2; D remains ambiguous. Trimming stripped 2 bases from V and 0 bases from J, with 8 bases between. Germline V gene lookup returns CDR1 SGHTA and CDR2 FQGNSA. The CDR3 consists of 14 residues. Full variable domain (missing parts from reference TRBV7-2 and TRBJ2-7): GAGVSQSPSNKVTEKGKDVELRCDPISGHTALYWYRQSLGQGLEFLIYFQGNSAPDKSGLPSDRFSAERTGGSVSTLTIQRTQQEDSAVYLCASSLKGISYEQYFGPGTRLTVT.

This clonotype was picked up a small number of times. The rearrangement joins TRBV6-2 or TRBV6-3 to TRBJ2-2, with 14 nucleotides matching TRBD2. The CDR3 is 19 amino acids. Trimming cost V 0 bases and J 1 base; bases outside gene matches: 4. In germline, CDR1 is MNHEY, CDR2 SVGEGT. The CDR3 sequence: CASSYSGLAGAGNTGELFF. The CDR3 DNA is TGTGCCAGCAGTTACTCGGGACTAGCGGGAGCCGGGAACACCGGGGAGCTGTTTTTT.

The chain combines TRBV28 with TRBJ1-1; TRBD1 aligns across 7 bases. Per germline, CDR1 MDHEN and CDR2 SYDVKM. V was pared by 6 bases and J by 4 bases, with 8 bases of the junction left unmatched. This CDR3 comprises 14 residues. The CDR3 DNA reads TGTGCCAGCAGCGTGCAGGGGGGGTCCACTGAAGCTTTCTTT. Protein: CASSVQGGSTEAFF.

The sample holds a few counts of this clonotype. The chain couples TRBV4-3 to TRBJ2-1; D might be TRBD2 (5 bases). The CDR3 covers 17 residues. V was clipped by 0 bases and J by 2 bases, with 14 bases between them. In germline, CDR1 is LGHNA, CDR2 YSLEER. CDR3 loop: CASSQERAGGAYNEQFF. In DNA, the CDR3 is TGCGCCAGCAGCCAAGAGAGGGCAGGAGGCGCCTACAATGAGCAGTTCTTC.

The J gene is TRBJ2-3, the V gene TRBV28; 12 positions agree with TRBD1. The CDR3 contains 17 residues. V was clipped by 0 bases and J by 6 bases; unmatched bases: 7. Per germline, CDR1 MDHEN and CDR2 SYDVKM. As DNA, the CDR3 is TGTGCCAGCAGTTTATGGATGGGACAGGGGGCCGAGGATACGCAGTATTTT. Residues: CASSLWMGQGAEDTQYF.

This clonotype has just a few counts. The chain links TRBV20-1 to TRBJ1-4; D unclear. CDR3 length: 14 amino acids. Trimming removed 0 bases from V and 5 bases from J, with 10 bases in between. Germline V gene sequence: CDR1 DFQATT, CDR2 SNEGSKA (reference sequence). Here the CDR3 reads CSAREGGPNEKLFF. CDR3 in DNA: TGCAGTGCTAGAGAGGGCGGACCCAATGAAAAACTGTTTTTT.

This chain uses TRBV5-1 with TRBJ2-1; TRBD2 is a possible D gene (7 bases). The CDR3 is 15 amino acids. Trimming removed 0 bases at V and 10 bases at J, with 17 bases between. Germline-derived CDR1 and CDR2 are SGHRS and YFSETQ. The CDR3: CASSLEGGPSYEQFF. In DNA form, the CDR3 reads TGCGCCAGCAGCTTGGAGGGGGGGCCTTCCTACGAGCAGTTCTTC.

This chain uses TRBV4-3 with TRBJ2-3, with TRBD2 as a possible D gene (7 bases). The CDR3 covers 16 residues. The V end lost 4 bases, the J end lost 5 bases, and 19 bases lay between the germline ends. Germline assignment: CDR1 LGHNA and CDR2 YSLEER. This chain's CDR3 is CASSREGGATGDTQYF. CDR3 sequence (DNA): TGCGCCAGCAGCCGAGAGGGGGGGGCCACAGGAGATACGCAGTATTTT.

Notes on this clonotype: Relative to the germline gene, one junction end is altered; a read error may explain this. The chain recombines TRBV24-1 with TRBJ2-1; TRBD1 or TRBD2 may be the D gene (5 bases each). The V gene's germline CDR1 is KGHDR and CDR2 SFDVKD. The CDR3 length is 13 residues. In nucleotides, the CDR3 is TGTGCCACCAGTGAAAAGGGACGGAATGAGAAGTTCTTC. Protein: CATSEKGRNEKFF.

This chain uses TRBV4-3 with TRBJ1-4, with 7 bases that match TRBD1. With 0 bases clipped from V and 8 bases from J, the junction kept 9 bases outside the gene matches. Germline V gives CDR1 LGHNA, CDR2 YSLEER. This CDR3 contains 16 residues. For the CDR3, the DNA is TGCGCCAGCAGCCAAGATCGGGGGCAGGGGGTAGAAAAACTGTTTTTT. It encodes CASSQDRGQGVEKLFF.

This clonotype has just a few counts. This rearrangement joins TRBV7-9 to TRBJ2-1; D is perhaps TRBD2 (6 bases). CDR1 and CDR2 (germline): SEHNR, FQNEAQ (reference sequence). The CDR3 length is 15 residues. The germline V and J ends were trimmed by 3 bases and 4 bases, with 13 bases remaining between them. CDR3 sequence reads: CASSFGERAYNEQFF. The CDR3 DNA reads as TGTGCCAGCAGCTTTGGGGAGCGGGCTTACAATGAGCAGTTCTTC.

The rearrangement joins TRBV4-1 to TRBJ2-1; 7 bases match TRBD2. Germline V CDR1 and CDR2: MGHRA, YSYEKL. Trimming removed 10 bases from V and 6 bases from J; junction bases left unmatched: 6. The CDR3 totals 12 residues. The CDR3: CATSGGSNEQFF. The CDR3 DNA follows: TGCGCCACCTCCGGGGGGAGCAATGAGCAGTTCTTC.

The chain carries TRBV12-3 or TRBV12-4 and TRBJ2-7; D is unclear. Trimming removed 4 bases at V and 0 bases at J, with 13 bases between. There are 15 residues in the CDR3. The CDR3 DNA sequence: TGTGCCAGCAGTTCCTGGACCGTGATCTCCTACGAGCAGTACTTC. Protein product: CASSSWTVISYEQYF.

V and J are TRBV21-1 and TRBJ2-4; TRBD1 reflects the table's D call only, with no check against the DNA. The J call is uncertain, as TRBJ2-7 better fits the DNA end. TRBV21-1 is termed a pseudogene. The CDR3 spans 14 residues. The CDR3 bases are TGTGCCAGCAGCAGCAGGGAGCATTCGCACGAGCAGTACTTC. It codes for CASSSREHSHEQYF.

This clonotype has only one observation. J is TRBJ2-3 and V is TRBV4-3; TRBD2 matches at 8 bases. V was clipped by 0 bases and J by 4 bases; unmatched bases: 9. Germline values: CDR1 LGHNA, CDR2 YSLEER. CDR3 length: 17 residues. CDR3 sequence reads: CASSQDRGLALSDTQYF. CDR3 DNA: TGCGCCAGCAGCCAAGATAGAGGACTAGCTCTTTCAGATACGCAGTATTTT.

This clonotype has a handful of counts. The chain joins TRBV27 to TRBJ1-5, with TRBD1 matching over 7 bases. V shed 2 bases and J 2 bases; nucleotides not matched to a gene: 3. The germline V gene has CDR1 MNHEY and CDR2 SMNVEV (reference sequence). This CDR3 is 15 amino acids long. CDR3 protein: CASSLQGGGNQPQHF. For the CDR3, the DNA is TGTGCCAGCAGTTTACAGGGGGGGGGCAATCAGCCCCAGCATTTT.

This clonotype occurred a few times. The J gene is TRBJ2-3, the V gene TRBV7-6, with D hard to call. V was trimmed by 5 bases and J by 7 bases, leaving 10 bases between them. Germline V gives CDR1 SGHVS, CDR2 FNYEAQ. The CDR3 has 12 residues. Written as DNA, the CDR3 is TGTGCCAGCAGCCTTCTCGGGTATACGCAGTATTTT. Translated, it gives CASSLLGYTQYF.

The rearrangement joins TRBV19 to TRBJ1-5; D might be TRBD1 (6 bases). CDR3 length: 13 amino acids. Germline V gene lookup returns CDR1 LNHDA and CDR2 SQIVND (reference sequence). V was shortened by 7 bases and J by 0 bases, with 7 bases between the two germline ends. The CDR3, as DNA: TGTGCCAGTACAGGGGATAGCAATCAGCCCCAGCATTTT. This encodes CASTGDSNQPQHF.

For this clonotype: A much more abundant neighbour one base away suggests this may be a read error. The DNA of the CDR3 is TGTGCCAGCAGTGAGGGGGTCTATGGCTACACCTTC. Its translation is CASSEGVYGYTF. The chain is built from TRBV6-1 and TRBJ1-2, with D possibly matching TRBD1 (5 bases). The V end lost 3 bases, the J end lost 4 bases, and 6 bases lay between the germline ends. The CDR3 loop spans 12 amino acids. From germline, CDR1 is MNHNS and CDR2 SASEGT.

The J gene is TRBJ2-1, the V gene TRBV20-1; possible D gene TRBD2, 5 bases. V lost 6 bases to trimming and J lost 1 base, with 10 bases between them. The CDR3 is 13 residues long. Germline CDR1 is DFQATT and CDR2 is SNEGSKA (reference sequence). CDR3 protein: CSAERESYNEQFF. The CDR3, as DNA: TGCAGTGCGGAGAGGGAGTCCTACAATGAGCAGTTCTTC.

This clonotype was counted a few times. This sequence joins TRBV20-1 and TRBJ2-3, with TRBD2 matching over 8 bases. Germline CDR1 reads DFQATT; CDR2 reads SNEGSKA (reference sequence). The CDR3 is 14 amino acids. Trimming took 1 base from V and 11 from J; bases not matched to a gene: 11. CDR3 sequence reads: CSARGRTSWVKQYF. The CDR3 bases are TGCAGTGCTAGAGGACGGACTAGCTGGGTTAAGCAGTATTTT.

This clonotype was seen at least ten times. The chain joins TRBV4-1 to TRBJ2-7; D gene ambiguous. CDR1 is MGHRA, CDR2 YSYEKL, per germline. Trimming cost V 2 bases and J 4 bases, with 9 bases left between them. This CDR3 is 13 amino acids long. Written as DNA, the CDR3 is TGCGCCAGCAGCCAAATAGCAGAATACGAGCAGTACTTC. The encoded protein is CASSQIAEYEQYF.